This T cell receptor (beta chain) emerged from a study of T cells in Graves' hyperthyroidism and ophthalmopathy. Study-level background: Upon initial diagnosis and before any treatment, peripheral blood was collected. Overall study findings and caveats: Most clonotypes expanded in thyroid above 0.001 were likewise present in blood.

This clonotype was counted ten times or more. The antigen remains undetermined. Patients aged 18 to 65 had newly diagnosed hyperthyroidism that had lasted under 2 months. This CDR3 comprises 15 residues. Trimming took 1 base from V and 2 from J; bases not matched to a gene: 6. The germline CDR1 and CDR2 sequences are GTSNPN and SVGIG (reference sequence). The CDR3 regions of TCR beta were amplified from RNA transcripts. With the HTBI primer set, the TCR CDR3 went through a first round of RT-PCR. One entry per CDR3 protein, called by TCRdb with MiXCR from the multiplex PCR reads. Among around 690,000 distinct CDR3 sequences listed, 17% were seen once.

The sample comprised blood. This clonotype was sampled from a man aged 45-65 years with Graves' hyperthyroidism. The V and J genes are TRBV30 and TRBJ2-3; 7 nucleotides match TRBD1. The CDR3 loop is CAWSGPGQFTDTQYF. CDR3 DNA: TGTGCCTGGAGTGGTCCGGGACAGTTCACAGATACGCAGTATTTT.